This T cell receptor (beta chain) was profiled in a study of radiotherapy plus CTLA-4 blockade in lung cancer. As for the study in general: An objective response was seen in 15% to 20% of patients, and disease control in more than 25%.

Comment on this clone: Its antigen is unknown.

Patients had chemo-refractory metastatic non-small-cell lung cancer and received focal radiation plus CTLA-4 blockade that used ipilimumab. The repertoire was sequenced with immunoSEQ multiplex PCR; TCRdb's copy has only in-frame clones and lacks some. The sample includes some 92,000 clones, 82% of them seen just once. V lost 4 bases, J lost 4 bases, and 13 bases lay in between. There are 14 residues in the CDR3. From germline, CDR1 is KGHSY and CDR2 FQNENV. Notes on the study in general: Once radiotherapy plus ipilimumab had been given, TCR clones derived from tumor expanded in blood. Reports state that early shifts in blood T cell clones, with interferon-beta, best predicted response.

The source of this sequence is a human donor with non-small cell lung cancer who had a partial response to radiotherapy plus ipilimumab. The chain is built from TRBV16 and TRBJ1-1; D ambiguous. Sample: peripheral blood, taken from a patient treated with radiotherapy plus ipilimumab. CDR3 coding DNA: TGTGCCAGCAGCCCTGATCCGGTTCTCACTGAAGCTTTCTTT. Protein sequence: CASSPDPVLTEAFF.